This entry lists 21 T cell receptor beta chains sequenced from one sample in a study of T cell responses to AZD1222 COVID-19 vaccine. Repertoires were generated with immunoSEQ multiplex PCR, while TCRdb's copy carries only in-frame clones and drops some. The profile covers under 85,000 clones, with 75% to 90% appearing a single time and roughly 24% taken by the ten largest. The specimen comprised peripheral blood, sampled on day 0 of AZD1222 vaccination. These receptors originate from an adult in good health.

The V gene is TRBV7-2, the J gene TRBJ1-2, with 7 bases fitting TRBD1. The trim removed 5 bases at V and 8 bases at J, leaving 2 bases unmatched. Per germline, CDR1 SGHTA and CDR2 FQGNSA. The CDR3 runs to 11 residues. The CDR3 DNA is TGTGCCAGCAGCACGACAGGGGGCTACACCTTC. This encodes CASSTTGGYTF.

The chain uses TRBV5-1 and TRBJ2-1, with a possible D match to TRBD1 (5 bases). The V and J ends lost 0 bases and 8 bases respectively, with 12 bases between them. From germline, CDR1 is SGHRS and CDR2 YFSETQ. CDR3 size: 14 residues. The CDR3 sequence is CASSLAFGADEQFF. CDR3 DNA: TGCGCCAGCAGCTTGGCGTTTGGGGCGGATGAGCAGTTCTTC.

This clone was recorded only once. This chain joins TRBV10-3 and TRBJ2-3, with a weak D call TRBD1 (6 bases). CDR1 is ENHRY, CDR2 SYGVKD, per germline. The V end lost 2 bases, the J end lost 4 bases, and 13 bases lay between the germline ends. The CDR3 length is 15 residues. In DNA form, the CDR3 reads TGTGCCATCAGTGAGGGGGAACAGGGCGCAGATACGCAGTATTTT. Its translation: CAISEGEQGADTQYF.

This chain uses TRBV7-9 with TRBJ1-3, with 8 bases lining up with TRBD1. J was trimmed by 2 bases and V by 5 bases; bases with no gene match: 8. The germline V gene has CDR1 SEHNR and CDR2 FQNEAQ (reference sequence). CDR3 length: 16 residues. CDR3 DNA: TGTGCCAGCAGCCTCCAGGCAGGGGGCCCTGGAAACACCATATATTTT. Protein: CASSLQAGGPGNTIYF.

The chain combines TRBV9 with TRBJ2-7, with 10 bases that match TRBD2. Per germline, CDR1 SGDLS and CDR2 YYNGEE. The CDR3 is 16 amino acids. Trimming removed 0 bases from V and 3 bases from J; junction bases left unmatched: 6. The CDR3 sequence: CASSVGSSGSIYEQYF. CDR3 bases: TGTGCCAGCAGCGTAGGGTCTAGCGGGAGTATCTACGAGCAGTACTTC.

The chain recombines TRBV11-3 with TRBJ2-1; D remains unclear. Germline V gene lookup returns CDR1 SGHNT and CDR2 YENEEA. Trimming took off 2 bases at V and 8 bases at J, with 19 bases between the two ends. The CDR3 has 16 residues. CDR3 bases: TGTGCCAGCAGCTTAAAAGTAGGCCAGCCCCTCGATGAGCAGTTCTTC. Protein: CASSLKVGQPLDEQFF.

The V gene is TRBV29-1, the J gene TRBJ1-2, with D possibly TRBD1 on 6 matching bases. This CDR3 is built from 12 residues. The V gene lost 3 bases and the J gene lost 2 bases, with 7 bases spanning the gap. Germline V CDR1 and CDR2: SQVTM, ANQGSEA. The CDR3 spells CSVEQGNYGYTF. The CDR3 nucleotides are TGCAGCGTTGAGCAGGGGAACTATGGCTACACCTTC.

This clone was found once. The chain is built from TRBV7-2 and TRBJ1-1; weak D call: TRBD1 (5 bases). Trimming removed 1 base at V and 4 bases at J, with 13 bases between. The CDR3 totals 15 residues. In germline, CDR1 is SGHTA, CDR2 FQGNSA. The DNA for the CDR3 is TGTGCCAGCAGCTTAGTGGCAGGGACTGGCACTGAAGCTTTCTTT. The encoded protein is CASSLVAGTGTEAFF.

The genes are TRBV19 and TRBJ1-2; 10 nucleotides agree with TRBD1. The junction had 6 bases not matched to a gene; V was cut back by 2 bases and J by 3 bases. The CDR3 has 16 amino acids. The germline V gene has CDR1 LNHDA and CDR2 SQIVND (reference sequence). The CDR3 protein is CASSIKGTGDDYGYTF. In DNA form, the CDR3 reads TGTGCCAGTAGTATAAAAGGGACAGGGGATGACTATGGCTACACCTTC.

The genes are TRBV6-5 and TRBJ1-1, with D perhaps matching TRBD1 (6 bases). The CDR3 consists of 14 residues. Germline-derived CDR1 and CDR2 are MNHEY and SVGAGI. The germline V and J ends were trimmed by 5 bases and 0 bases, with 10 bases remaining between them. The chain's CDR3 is CASSPGQLNTEAFF. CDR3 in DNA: TGTGCCAGCAGTCCAGGACAGTTGAACACTGAAGCTTTCTTT.

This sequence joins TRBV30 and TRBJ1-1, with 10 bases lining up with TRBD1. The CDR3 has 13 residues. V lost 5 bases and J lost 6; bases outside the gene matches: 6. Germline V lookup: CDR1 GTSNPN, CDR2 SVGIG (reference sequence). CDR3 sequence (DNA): TGTGCCTGGGACAGGGGGCAGTTCGCTGAAGCTTTCTTT. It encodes CAWDRGQFAEAFF.

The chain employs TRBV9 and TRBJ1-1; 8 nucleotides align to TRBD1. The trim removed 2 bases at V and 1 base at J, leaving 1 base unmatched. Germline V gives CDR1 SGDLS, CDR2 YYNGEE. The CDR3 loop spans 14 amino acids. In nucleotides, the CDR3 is TGTGCCAGCAGCGTCGGACAGGGGAACACTGAAGCTTTCTTT. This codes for CASSVGQGNTEAFF.

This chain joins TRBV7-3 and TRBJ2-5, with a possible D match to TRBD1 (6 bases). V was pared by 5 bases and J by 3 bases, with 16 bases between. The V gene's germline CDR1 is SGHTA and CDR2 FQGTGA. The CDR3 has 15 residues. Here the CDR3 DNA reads TGTGCCAGCAGCCCCCAGCCGGGGACAAAAGAGACCCAGTACTTC. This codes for CASSPQPGTKETQYF. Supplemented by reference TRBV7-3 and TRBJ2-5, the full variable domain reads GAGVSQTPSNKVTEKGKYVELRCDPISGHTALYWYRQSLGQGPEFLIYFQGTGAADDSGLPNDRFFAVRPEGSVSTLKIQRTERGDSAVYLCASSPQPGTKETQYFGPGTRLLVL.

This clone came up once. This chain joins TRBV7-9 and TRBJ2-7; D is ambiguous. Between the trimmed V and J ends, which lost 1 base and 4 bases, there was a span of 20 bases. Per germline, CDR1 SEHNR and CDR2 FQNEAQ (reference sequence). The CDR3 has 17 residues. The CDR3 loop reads CASSLGSGLPAGYEQYF. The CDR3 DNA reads TGTGCCAGCAGCTTAGGGTCTGGGCTCCCGGCCGGATACGAGCAGTACTTC.

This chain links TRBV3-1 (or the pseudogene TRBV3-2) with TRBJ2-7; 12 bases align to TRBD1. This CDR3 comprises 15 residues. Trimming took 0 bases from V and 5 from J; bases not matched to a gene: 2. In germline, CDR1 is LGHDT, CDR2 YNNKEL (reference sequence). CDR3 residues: CASSQEGTGGHEQYF. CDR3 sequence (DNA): TGTGCCAGCAGCCAAGAAGGGACAGGGGGCCACGAGCAGTACTTC.

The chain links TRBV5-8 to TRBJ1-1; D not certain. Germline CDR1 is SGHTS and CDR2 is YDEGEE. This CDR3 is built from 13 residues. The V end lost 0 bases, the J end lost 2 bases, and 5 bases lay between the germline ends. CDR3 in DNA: TGTGCCAGCAGCTTGGGGGGTAACACTGAAGCTTTCTTT. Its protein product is CASSLGGNTEAFF. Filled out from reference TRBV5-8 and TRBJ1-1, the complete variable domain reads EAGVTQSPTHLIKTRGQQATLRCSPISGHTSVYWYQQALGLGLQFLLWYDEGEERNRGNFPPRFSGRQFPNYSSELNVNALELEDSALYLCASSLGGNTEAFFGQGTRLTVV.

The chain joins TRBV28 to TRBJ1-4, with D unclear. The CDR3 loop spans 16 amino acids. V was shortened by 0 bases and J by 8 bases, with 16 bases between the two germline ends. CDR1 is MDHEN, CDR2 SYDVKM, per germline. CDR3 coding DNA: TGTGCCAGCAGTTTATGGGGGAGCTGGGCGGACGAAAAACTGTTTTTT. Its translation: CASSLWGSWADEKLFF.

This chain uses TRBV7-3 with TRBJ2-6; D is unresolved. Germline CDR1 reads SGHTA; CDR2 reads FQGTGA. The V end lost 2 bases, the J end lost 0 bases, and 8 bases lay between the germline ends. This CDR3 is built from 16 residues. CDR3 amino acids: CASSLLGSSGANVLTF. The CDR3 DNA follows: TGTGCCAGCAGCTTACTAGGAAGCTCTGGGGCCAACGTCCTGACTTTC.

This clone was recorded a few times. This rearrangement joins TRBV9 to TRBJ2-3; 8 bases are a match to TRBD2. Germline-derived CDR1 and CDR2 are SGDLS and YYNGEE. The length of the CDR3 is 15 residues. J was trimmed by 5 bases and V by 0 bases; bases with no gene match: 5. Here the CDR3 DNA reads TGTGCCAGCAGCGTAGAGAGCGGGGGCCGAGATACGCAGTATTTT. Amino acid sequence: CASSVESGGRDTQYF.

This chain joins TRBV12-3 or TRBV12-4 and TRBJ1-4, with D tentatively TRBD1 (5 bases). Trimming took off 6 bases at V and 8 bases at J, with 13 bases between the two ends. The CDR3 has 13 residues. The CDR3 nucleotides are TGTGCCAGCAGGGGGACTAACGGGGAAAAACTGTTTTTT. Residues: CASRGTNGEKLFF.

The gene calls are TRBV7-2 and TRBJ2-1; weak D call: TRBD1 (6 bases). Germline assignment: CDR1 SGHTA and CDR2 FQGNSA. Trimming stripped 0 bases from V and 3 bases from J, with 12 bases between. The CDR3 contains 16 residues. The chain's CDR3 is CASSLASYRDYNEQFF. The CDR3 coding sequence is TGTGCCAGCAGCTTAGCGTCCTACAGGGACTACAATGAGCAGTTCTTC. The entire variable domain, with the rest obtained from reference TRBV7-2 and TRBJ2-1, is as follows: GAGVSQSPSNKVTEKGKDVELRCDPISGHTALYWYRQSLGQGLEFLIYFQGNSAPDKSGLPSDRFSAERTGGSVSTLTIQRTQQEDSAVYLCASSLASYRDYNEQFFGPGTRLTVL.